These 10 T cell receptor beta chains share one sample of origin, sequenced in a study of Graves' ophthalmopathy and Graves' hyperthyroidism. Researchers took RNA transcripts and amplified TCR beta CDR3 regions from them. An opening RT-PCR round employed HTBI primers and preceded a second-round multiplex PCR. TCRdb fed the multiplex PCR reads into MiXCR, producing one record per CDR3 protein. The sample consists of hundreds of thousands of distinct CDR3 sequences, 45% of them appearing once. The sequencing input was peripheral blood. The receptors stem from an adult man with Graves' ophthalmopathy.

This clonotype was counted a few times. The chain joins TRBV7-9 to TRBJ1-2; 9 bases agree with TRBD1. CDR1 is SEHNR and CDR2 is FQNEAQ in the germline V gene (reference sequence). J was trimmed by 8 bases and V by 6 bases; bases with no gene match: 7. The CDR3 length is 13 residues. CDR3 sequence reads: CASRDRGREGYTF. CDR3 nucleotide sequence: TGTGCCAGCAGGGACAGGGGCCGTGAGGGCTACACCTTC. Supplemented by reference TRBV7-9 and TRBJ1-2, the full variable domain reads DTGVSQNPRHKITKRGQNVTFRCDPISEHNRLYWYRQTLGQGPEFLTYFQNEAQLEKSRLLSDRFSAERPKGSFSTLEIQRTEQGDSAMYLCASRDRGREGYTFGSGTRLTVV.

The J gene is TRBJ2-5, the V gene TRBV6-5, with 9 bases aligning to TRBD1. V lost 6 bases and J lost 7; bases outside the gene matches: 9. The CDR3 covers 14 residues. Germline CDR1 is MNHEY and CDR2 is SVGAGI. The DNA for the CDR3 is TGTGCCAGCAGGAGAAGACAGGGGGAGGGGACCCAGTACTTC. Protein product: CASRRRQGEGTQYF.

With regard to this clonotype: An end of the junction does not agree with germline; a read error may underlie this. The gene calls are TRBV24-1 and TRBJ2-6; D remains unclear. Germline V gene lookup returns CDR1 KGHDR and CDR2 SFDVKD. The CDR3 is 14 residues long. CDR3 sequence: CASSDSVGANVLTF. CDR3 nucleotide sequence: TGTGCCTCCAGTGACTCCGTTGGGGCCAACGTCCTGACTTTC.

The V and J genes are TRBV5-5 and TRBJ1-2; D remains unclear. This CDR3 has 12 residues. V gave up 5 bases and J gave up 8 bases, with 13 bases separating them. Germline CDR1 and CDR2: SGHKS and YYEKEE (reference sequence). This chain's CDR3 is CASSYGLGGYTF. The DNA of the CDR3 is TGTGCCAGCAGTTACGGGCTGGGGGGCTACACCTTC. Using reference TRBV5-5 and TRBJ1-2 for the parts outside the CDR3, the full variable domain is DAGVTQSPTHLIKTRGQQVTLRCSPISGHKSVSWYQQVLGQGPQFIFQYYEKEERGRGNFPDRFSARQFPNYSSELNVNALLLGDSALYLCASSYGLGGYTFGSGTRLTVV.

The chain has TRBV7-9 and TRBJ1-1, with TRBD1 matching 7 bases. Germline loops: CDR1 SEHNR, CDR2 FQNEAQ (reference sequence). V lost 5 bases to trimming and J lost 1 base; unmatched junction nucleotides: 10. CDR3 length equals 16 residues. In nucleotides, the CDR3 is TGTGCCAGCAGCCGGGGGGAGGGGGCTACGAACACTGAAGCTTTCTTT. This encodes CASSRGEGATNTEAFF.

J is TRBJ1-2 and V is TRBV19, with 7 bases matching TRBD1. Germline-derived CDR1 and CDR2 are LNHDA and SQIVND (reference sequence). CDR3 size: 14 residues. Trimming took 6 bases from V and 2 from J; bases not matched to a gene: 6. The CDR3 is CASRPTGSNYGYTF. CDR3 sequence (DNA): TGTGCCAGTAGGCCGACAGGGTCGAACTATGGCTACACCTTC. Full variable domain (rest looked up from reference TRBV19 and TRBJ1-2): DGGITQSPKYLFRKEGQNVTLSCEQNLNHDAMYWYRQDPGQGLRLIYYSQIVNDFQKGDIAEGYSVSREKKESFPLTVTSAQKNPTAFYLCASRPTGSNYGYTFGSGTRLTVV.

This rearrangement joins TRBV20-1 to TRBJ1-3, with D uncertain. V lost 1 base, J lost 3 bases, and 4 bases lay in between. Germline V lookup: CDR1 DFQATT, CDR2 SNEGSKA (reference sequence). This CDR3 has 12 amino acids. The CDR3 reads CSARGSGNTIYF. The CDR3 nucleotides read TGCAGTGCTAGAGGGAGTGGAAACACCATATATTTT.

This clonotype was counted a single time. J is TRBJ2-3 and V is TRBV5-1; D perhaps matches TRBD1 (5 bases). This CDR3 region has 17 residues. Germline CDR1 SGHRS, CDR2 YFSETQ. V was cut by 4 bases and J by 0 bases, with 18 bases left in between. The CDR3 spells CASSEDTIASSTDTQYF. The CDR3 DNA is TGCGCCAGCAGCGAGGACACCATTGCGTCTAGCACAGATACGCAGTATTTT.

This clonotype was counted only a few times. This chain joins TRBV6-2 or TRBV6-3 and TRBJ1-2; D gene unclear. Looked up from germline, CDR1 is MNHEY and CDR2 is SVGEGT. Trimming pared 5 bases from V and 4 bases from J, leaving 11 bases between. This CDR3 contains 13 residues. CDR3 region: CASSADPLYGYTF. DNA of the CDR3: TGTGCCAGCAGTGCCGACCCTCTCTATGGCTACACCTTC.

This chain connects TRBV7-2 to TRBJ2-7, with D unclear. The J call may not be correct, given that the DNA end is closer to TRBJ2-5. This CDR3 has 15 amino acids. Per germline, CDR1 SGHTA and CDR2 FQGNSA. The CDR3, as DNA: TGTGCCAGCAGCTTGGAGCTCAATCTCCAAGAGACCCAGTACTTC. Its protein product is CASSLELNLQETQYF.